The T cell receptor beta chain described here comes from a study of blood T cell repertoires in COVID-19. At the level of the study: The origin of the acute and convalescent COVID-19 samples was the United States, Italy and Spain. The analysed material was cDNA or gDNA that came from T cells, B-cell-depleted T cells, or PBMCs.

The authors' processing: Nucleated cell counts were estimated from reference gene primer amplification. Sequencing used immunoSEQ multiplex PCR; TCRdb keeps in-frame clones, though not all of them. From that table come the V and J calls and clone size; the DNA was used to work out D and trimming. This sample has more than 200,000 clones; about 80% occur once, and the top ten carry 2.5%. The V gene lost 4 bases and the J gene lost 3 bases, with 16 bases spanning the gap. Germline V gene lookup returns CDR1 SGHDT and CDR2 YYEEEE. The CDR3 contains 16 residues. The chain couples TRBV5-6 to TRBJ1-4, with a possible D match to TRBD1 (5 bases). Specimen: peripheral blood. The sequence came from a middle-aged woman with active or convalescent COVID-19. Here the CDR3 reads CASSPSPGGPNEKLFF. The CDR3 nucleotides read TGTGCCAGCAGCCCTTCCCCCGGGGGTCCTAATGAAAAACTGTTTTTT. Looking up the rest from reference TRBV5-6 and TRBJ1-4 gives the full variable domain: DAGVTQSPTHLIKTRGQQVTLRCSPKSGHDTVSWYQQALGQGPQFIFQYYEEEERQRGNFPDRFSGHQFPNYSSELNVNALLLGDSALYLCASSPSPGGPNEKLFFGSGTQLSVL.